One TCR beta chain is described in this entry. Its matching antigen is unknown. V lost 4 bases and J lost 11; bases outside the gene matches: 9. The CDR3 spans 14 residues. Looked up from germline, CDR1 is KGHSH and CDR2 is LQKENI. The sample comes from a study of cytomegalovirus exposure and HLA in healthy donors. Study-level findings and limits: Later analysis showed TCR association rates varying by HLA locus, highest for DRB1 and lowest for HLA-C. Most subjects' HLA-A and HLA-B alleles were reportedly predicted from TCR beta sequences.

Both 60 Vbeta primers and 13 Jbeta primers went into the PCR. The assay was immunoSEQ multiplex PCR, and TCRdb's table has in-frame clones only and misses some. This sample has about 190,000 clones, with about four fifths found just once. The chain combines TRBV18 with TRBJ2-2; 8 positions match TRBD2. The clonotype comes from a woman under 40 in good health and CMV-seropositive. Sequencing was performed on PBMCs. CDR3 amino acids: CASSHSAGGNELFF. CDR3 sequence (DNA): TGTGCCAGCTCACATAGTGCGGGAGGCAACGAGCTGTTTTTT.